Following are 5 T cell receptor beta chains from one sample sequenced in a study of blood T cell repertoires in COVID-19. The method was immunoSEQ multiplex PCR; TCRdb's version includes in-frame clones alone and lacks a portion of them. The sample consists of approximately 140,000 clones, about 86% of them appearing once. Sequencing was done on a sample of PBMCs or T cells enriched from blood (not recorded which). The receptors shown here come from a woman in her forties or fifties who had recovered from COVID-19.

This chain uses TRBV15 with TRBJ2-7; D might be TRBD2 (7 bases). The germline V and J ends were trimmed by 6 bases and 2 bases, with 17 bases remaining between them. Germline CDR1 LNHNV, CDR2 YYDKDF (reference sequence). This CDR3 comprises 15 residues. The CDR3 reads CATRAGKGGAYEQYF. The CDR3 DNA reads TGTGCCACCAGGGCGGGTAAAGGGGGGGCCTACGAGCAGTACTTC.

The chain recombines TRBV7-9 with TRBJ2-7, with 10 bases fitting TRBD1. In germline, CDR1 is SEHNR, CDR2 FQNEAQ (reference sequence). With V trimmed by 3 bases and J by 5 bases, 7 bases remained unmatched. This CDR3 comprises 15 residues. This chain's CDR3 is CASSFGGTGVNEQYF. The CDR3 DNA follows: TGTGCCAGCAGCTTTGGAGGGACAGGGGTCAACGAGCAGTACTTC.

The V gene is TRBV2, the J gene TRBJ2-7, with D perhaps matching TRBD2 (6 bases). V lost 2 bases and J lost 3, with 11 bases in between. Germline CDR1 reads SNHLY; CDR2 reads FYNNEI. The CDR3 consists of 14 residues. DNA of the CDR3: TGTGCCAGCAGTGAAATCCCGGGGGTCTACGAGCAGTACTTC. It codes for CASSEIPGVYEQYF.

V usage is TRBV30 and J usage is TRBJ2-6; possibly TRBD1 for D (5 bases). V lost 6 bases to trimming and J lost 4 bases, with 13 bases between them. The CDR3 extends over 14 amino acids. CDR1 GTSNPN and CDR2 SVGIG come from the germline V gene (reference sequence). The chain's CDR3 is CACPDRAGANVLTF. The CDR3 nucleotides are TGTGCCTGCCCCGACAGAGCGGGGGCCAACGTCCTGACTTTC.

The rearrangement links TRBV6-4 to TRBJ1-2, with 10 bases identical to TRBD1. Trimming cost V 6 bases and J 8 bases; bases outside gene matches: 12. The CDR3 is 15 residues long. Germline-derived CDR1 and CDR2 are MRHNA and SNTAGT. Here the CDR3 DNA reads TGTGCCAGCAGCCCCCGGACAGGGGGATCGGAGGGCTACACCTTC. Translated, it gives CASSPRTGGSEGYTF.